Listed here are 17 T cell receptor beta chains from one sample, sequenced in a study of sequential checkpoint blockade in melanoma. The table came from immunoSEQ multiplex PCR; TCRdb's copy has only in-frame clones and leaves some out. The table records roughly 11,000 clones, about 86% of them present only once. Treatment specified: randomized to nivolumab then ipilimumab (arm A) or the reverse (arm B). Sample: CD8+ T cells sorted from blood (inferred from file names), taken from a patient given nivolumab and ipilimumab in sequence. These receptors originate from a human donor with melanoma.

The chain links TRBV4-1 to TRBJ1-5, with D possibly being TRBD1 (6 bases). The V gene's germline CDR1 is MGHRA and CDR2 YSYEKL. Trimming removed 4 bases from V and 6 bases from J, with 16 bases in between. The CDR3 runs to 15 residues. DNA for the CDR3: TGCGCCAGCAGCCTTACAGGGAATGCCCTTCAGCCCCAGCATTTT. It encodes CASSLTGNALQPQHF.

The gene calls are TRBV30 and TRBJ1-4; no clear D. The CDR3 runs to 18 residues. Trimming left V 1 base short and J 0 bases short, with 18 bases between. CDR1 and CDR2 from the germline V gene are GTSNPN and SVGIG (reference sequence). The CDR3 DNA sequence: TGTGCCTGGAGTGAGGATGGTGACATTACCCCAACTAATGAAAAACTGTTTTTT. Translating gives CAWSEDGDITPTNEKLFF.

This chain uses TRBV27 with TRBJ2-7; 7 nucleotides line up with TRBD1. The CDR3 length is 13 residues. Germline CDR1 MNHEY, CDR2 SMNVEV (reference sequence). V gave up 3 bases and J gave up 3 bases; unmatched junction bases: 2. CDR3 residues: CASSFRTGYEQYF. The CDR3 DNA is TGTGCCAGCAGTTTCAGGACAGGCTACGAGCAGTACTTC.

The sample holds a few counts of this clone. The gene calls are TRBV14 and TRBJ1-2; possibly TRBD1 for D (5 bases). V lost 6 bases, J lost 4 bases, and 12 bases lay in between. Germline V CDR1 and CDR2: SGHDN, FVKESK. There are 13 residues in the CDR3. In DNA, the CDR3 is TGTGCCAGCAGTCCAACAGGATCCTATGGCTACACCTTC. Amino acid sequence: CASSPTGSYGYTF.

This chain uses TRBV7-2 with TRBJ2-1; 9 bases are shared with TRBD1. Germline assignment: CDR1 SGHTA and CDR2 FQGNSA. This CDR3 is built from 14 residues. J was trimmed by 7 bases and V by 3 bases; bases with no gene match: 4. The CDR3 sequence: CASSFGTGRNEQFF. Written as DNA, the CDR3 is TGTGCCAGCAGCTTCGGGACAGGGCGAAATGAGCAGTTCTTC.

In nucleotides, the CDR3 is TGTGCCAGCAGCGGGGGACTAACTAACACCGGGGAGCTGTTTTTT. Protein: CASSGGLTNTGELFF. The V gene is TRBV9, the J gene TRBJ2-2; TRBD2 matches 7 bases. Germline-derived CDR1 and CDR2 are SGDLS and YYNGEE. The V gene end was trimmed by 3 bases and the J gene end by 2 bases; junction bases not matched to a gene: 4. This CDR3 is 15 amino acids long.

The CDR3 DNA reads TGTGCTAGTGGTTTGGTACTGGAGGGGAAGGGGAACACCGGGGAGCTGTTTTTT. Amino acid sequence: CASGLVLEGKGNTGELFF. This chain joins TRBV12-5 and TRBJ2-2; D possibly corresponds to TRBD2 (6 bases). V dropped 0 bases and J dropped 1 base, with 15 bases sitting between them. From germline, CDR1 is LGHNT and CDR2 FRNRAP. The CDR3 has 18 amino acids.

CDR3 in DNA: TGTGCCAGCAGCAAAGCGGTCCAAGAGACCCAGTACTTC. This sequence encodes CASSKAVQETQYF. The J gene is TRBJ2-5, the V gene TRBV27; possible D gene TRBD2, 5 bases. The CDR3 is 13 amino acids. CDR1 MNHEY and CDR2 SMNVEV come from the germline V gene (reference sequence). Trimming left V 6 bases short and J 1 base short, with 9 bases between.

This chain joins TRBV5-1 and TRBJ2-2, with 8 bases that match TRBD2. Germline CDR1 and CDR2: SGHRS and YFSETQ. After removal of 7 bases from V and 4 bases from J, the junction contained 24 bases not matched to a gene. CDR3 length equals 20 residues. The CDR3 loop reads CASRPSSFVAELAVTGELFF. The DNA for the CDR3 is TGCGCCAGCCGACCCAGCAGCTTCGTTGCCGAACTAGCGGTCACCGGGGAGCTGTTTTTT. Full variable domain (missing parts from reference TRBV5-1 and TRBJ2-2): KAGVTQTPRYLIKTRGQQVTLSCSPISGHRSVSWYQQTPGQGLQFLFEYFSETQRNKGNFPGRFSGRQFSNSRSEMNVSTLELGDSALYLCASRPSSFVAELAVTGELFFGEGSRLTVL.

The V call is TRBV5-5, the J call TRBJ2-3, with D unresolved. This CDR3 has 16 residues. Germline V gene lookup returns CDR1 SGHKS and CDR2 YYEKEE (reference sequence). Trimming stripped 2 bases from V and 2 bases from J, with 15 bases between. For the CDR3, the DNA is TGTGCCAGCAGCTTTGCGGTTCCGACTTACACAGATACGCAGTATTTT. Residues: CASSFAVPTYTDTQYF.

This rearrangement joins TRBV6-5 to TRBJ1-2; a possible D gene is TRBD1 (5 bases). The CDR3 is 14 amino acids. CDR1 and CDR2 (germline): MNHEY, SVGAGI. Trimming cost V 5 bases and J 5 bases, with 15 bases left between them. DNA of the CDR3: TGTGCCAGCAGTGAAGGGGAGGGAGGGTATGGCTACACCTTC. It codes for CASSEGEGGYGYTF.

This chain uses TRBV27 with TRBJ2-1; D might be TRBD1 (6 bases). The CDR3 contains 12 residues. Per the germline V gene, CDR1 is MNHEY and CDR2 is SMNVEV (reference sequence). The V end lost 5 bases, the J end lost 10 bases, and 12 bases lay between the germline ends. The CDR3 nucleotides are TGTGCCAGCAGTCTCCTAGGACAGGAGCAGTTCTTC. Protein: CASSLLGQEQFF.

The V gene is TRBV7-3, the J gene TRBJ2-1, with 7 positions matching TRBD1. The CDR3 spans 17 residues. J gave up 0 bases and V 2 bases, and 7 bases lay outside the gene matches. Germline CDR1 SGHTA, CDR2 FQGTGA. The CDR3 bases are TGTGCCAGCAGCTTAGAGGACAGGACAAGCTCCTACAATGAGCAGTTCTTC. Translating it yields CASSLEDRTSSYNEQFF.

This chain connects TRBV4-3 to TRBJ1-2; TRBD1 is a possible D gene (6 bases). The CDR3 has 16 amino acids. CDR1 is LGHNA and CDR2 is YSLEER in the germline V gene. V was cut by 0 bases and J by 4 bases, with 15 bases left in between. The CDR3 spells CASSQERAGVAYGYTF. CDR3 bases: TGCGCCAGCAGCCAAGAAAGGGCAGGGGTCGCCTATGGCTACACCTTC.

This clone came up a few times. The chain links TRBV7-9 to TRBJ1-4, with TRBD1 matching 8 bases. Germline-derived CDR1 and CDR2 are SEHNR and FQNEAQ (reference sequence). The trim removed 4 bases at V and 6 bases at J, leaving 7 bases unmatched. This CDR3 is built from 15 residues. CDR3 protein: CASSSAGTGDEKLFF. CDR3 in DNA: TGTGCCAGCAGCTCAGCGGGGACAGGAGATGAAAAACTGTTTTTT.

This CDR3 is CASSVGQRPQETQYF. CDR3 DNA: TGTGCCAGCAGCGTAGGTCAGCGGCCCCAGGAGACCCAGTACTTC. The J gene is TRBJ2-5, the V gene TRBV9, with D perhaps TRBD2 (5 bases). This CDR3 comprises 15 residues. In germline, CDR1 is SGDLS, CDR2 YYNGEE. V was trimmed by 0 bases and J by 5 bases, leaving 14 bases between them.

The V call is TRBV9, the J call TRBJ2-7; tentatively, D is TRBD1 (6 bases). V shed 3 bases and J shed 0 bases, with 13 bases lying between them. CDR1 is SGDLS and CDR2 is YYNGEE in the germline V gene. The CDR3 is 15 residues long. The CDR3 coding sequence is TGTGCCAGCAGCGAATCAGGGGAAAGCTCCTACGAGCAGTACTTC. Residues: CASSESGESSYEQYF.